The 12 T cell receptor beta chains presented below share a single source sample, sequenced in a study of blood T cell repertoires in COVID-19. Produced via immunoSEQ multiplex PCR; TCRdb's table is partial and in-frame only. Found here are 250,000 to 300,000 clones, nearly 90% of them singletons; the top ten hold about 4.6%. The sequencing sample was made of peripheral blood. The receptors were gathered from a woman between 40 and 50 years old who had recovered from COVID-19.

V gene TRBV5-4 combines with J gene TRBJ2-1, with D perhaps matching TRBD2 (6 bases). V was cut by 5 bases and J by 4 bases, with 16 bases left in between. The CDR3 spans 15 residues. The germline gives CDR1 SGHNT, CDR2 YYREEE (reference sequence). CDR3 coding DNA: TGTGCCAGCAGGACCGGGACTCCTACTTACAATGAGCAGTTCTTC. This sequence encodes CASRTGTPTYNEQFF.

This chain links TRBV11-3 with TRBJ2-2; no clear D. This CDR3 is 15 amino acids long. Germline CDR1 SGHNT, CDR2 YENEEA. Trimming shortened V by 2 bases and J by 3 bases, and 10 bases separated the two germline ends. CDR3 sequence: CASSLLLLHTGELFF. The CDR3 coding sequence is TGTGCCAGCAGCTTACTCCTACTTCACACCGGGGAGCTGTTTTTT.

The gene calls are TRBV11-2 and TRBJ2-2, with D possibly being TRBD2 (5 bases). Germline V gene lookup returns CDR1 SGHAT and CDR2 FQNNGV. The V and J ends lost 5 bases and 3 bases respectively, with 13 bases between them. The CDR3 contains 15 residues. CDR3 sequence: CASSTLDSHTGELFF. The CDR3 DNA reads as TGTGCCAGCAGCACATTGGACTCTCACACCGGGGAGCTGTTTTTT. Looking up the rest from reference TRBV11-2 and TRBJ2-2 gives the full variable domain: EAGVAQSPRYKIIEKRQSVAFWCNPISGHATLYWYQQILGQGPKLLIQFQNNGVVDDSQLPKDRFSAERLKGVDSTLKIQPAKLEDSAVYLCASSTLDSHTGELFFGEGSRLTVL.

The V call is TRBV4-1, the J call TRBJ2-3, with TRBD2 identical over 8 bases. J lost 4 bases, V lost 1 base, and 7 bases had no gene match. This CDR3 has 16 amino acids. The germline gives CDR1 MGHRA, CDR2 YSYEKL. In DNA form, the CDR3 reads TGCGCCAGCAGCCAAGTATTCCGGGGGGGCTCAGATACGCAGTATTTT. Its protein is CASSQVFRGGSDTQYF.

The rearrangement links TRBV5-1 to TRBJ2-2; 8 nucleotides line up with TRBD1. Trimming cost V 0 bases and J 5 bases; bases outside gene matches: 3. CDR1 is SGHRS, CDR2 YFSETQ, per germline. CDR3 length: 15 residues. This CDR3 is CASSLVQGATGELFF. The DNA of the CDR3 is TGCGCCAGCAGCTTGGTTCAGGGGGCAACCGGGGAGCTGTTTTTT.

V gene TRBV29-1 combines with J gene TRBJ1-4; 8 nucleotides line up with TRBD1. The CDR3 totals 13 residues. The junction had 5 bases not matched to a gene; V was cut back by 4 bases and J by 7 bases. Germline V lookup: CDR1 SQVTM, CDR2 ANQGSEA. CDR3 nucleotide sequence: TGCAGCGTTGGGCGGGGGACAGGTGAAAAACTGTTTTTT. Amino acids: CSVGRGTGEKLFF.

V and J are TRBV3-1 (or the pseudogene TRBV3-2) and TRBJ1-6, with D possibly TRBD1 on 5 matching bases. Trimming removed 0 bases at V and 9 bases at J, with 6 bases between. This CDR3 is built from 13 residues. Germline V gives CDR1 LGHDT, CDR2 YNNKEL (reference sequence). The CDR3 coding sequence is TGTGCCAGCAGCCAAGACAGGGTTTCACCCCTCCACTTT. Amino acids: CASSQDRVSPLHF.

J is TRBJ1-2 and V is TRBV6-5, with D tentatively TRBD1 (5 bases). CDR3 length: 15 amino acids. The V gene's germline CDR1 is MNHEY and CDR2 SVGAGI. The V end was cut by 6 bases, the J end by 0 bases, with 14 bases between. The CDR3 DNA follows: TGTGCCAGCAGCCCCGGGGGAAGGGCTAACTATGGCTACACCTTC. As protein: CASSPGGRANYGYTF.

The chain joins TRBV5-4 to TRBJ2-3; 9 bases are a match to TRBD2. V lost 3 bases and J lost 1; bases outside the gene matches: 9. This CDR3 has 17 amino acids. Germline V CDR1 and CDR2: SGHNT, YYREEE (reference sequence). As DNA, the CDR3 is TGTGCCAGCAGCTGGTGGGCGGGGGGGCAAGGCACAGATACGCAGTATTTT. This translates into CASSWWAGGQGTDTQYF.

A few counts support this clone. The chain has TRBV20-1 and TRBJ2-5, with D hard to call. V was pared by 3 bases and J by 3 bases, with 5 bases between. CDR1 and CDR2 (germline): DFQATT, SNEGSKA (reference sequence). The CDR3 extends over 11 amino acids. The DNA for the CDR3 is TGCAGTGCTAGCTCTGAAGAGACCCAGTACTTC. Amino acid sequence: CSASSEETQYF.

This clone was counted once. V usage is TRBV12-3 or TRBV12-4 and J usage is TRBJ1-2; D gene uncertain. The CDR3 is made up of 12 amino acids. The germline V and J ends were trimmed by 3 bases and 4 bases, with 6 bases remaining between them. As DNA, the CDR3 is TGTGCCAGCAGTTTGGGGAGCTATGGCTACACCTTC. This sequence encodes CASSLGSYGYTF.

The rearrangement joins TRBV6-2 or TRBV6-3 to TRBJ2-7; D is perhaps TRBD1 (6 bases). Trimming shortened V by 6 bases and J by 3 bases, and 9 bases separated the two germline ends. This CDR3 has 12 residues. The germline V gene encodes CDR1 MNHEY and CDR2 SVGEGT. This CDR3 is CASSRDIYEQYV. The CDR3 nucleotides are TGTGCCAGCAGCCGGGACATCTACGAGCAGTACGTC.